This TCR beta chain is drawn from a study of TIL therapy for anti-PD-1-resistant metastatic lung cancer. Study-level information: Several tumors were EGFR-mutant and two were ALK-rearranged. Tumors carried a median roughly 1.5 non-synonymous mutations per megabase. General study results and limits: TIL clonotype persistence in blood showed no apparent association with response.

This was the immunoSEQ v3 assay. The data were produced by immunoSEQ multiplex PCR, yet TCRdb's version contains in-frame clones alone and is incomplete. The sample lists over 15,000 clones, roughly 79% seen once, with under 8% in the top ten. Time point reported: pre-treatment sample, taken before nivolumab and TIL therapy. The CDR3 extends over 15 amino acids. V was clipped by 6 bases and J by 2 bases, with 17 bases between them. CDR1 SNHLY and CDR2 FYNNEI come from the germline V gene. Points on this clone: Its antigen is unknown.

The source is a person between 25 and 80 years old with non-small cell lung cancer. The chain employs TRBV2 and TRBJ2-7, with D unclear. The source was blood, collected at baseline. The CDR3 is CASRDVVGRPYEQYF. The CDR3 region has the DNA TGTGCCAGCAGAGACGTAGTTGGCAGGCCCTACGAGCAGTACTTC.